Sequencing of this TCR beta chain was carried out in a study of cytomegalovirus exposure and HLA in healthy donors. Study-level points and caveats: Apparent HLA restriction characterized most CMV-associated TCR beta chains in a later analysis.

This clone was found once. The antigen is undetermined. The V end was cut by 8 bases, the J end by 8 bases, with 15 bases between. CDR3 length: 12 amino acids. From germline, CDR1 is SEHNR and CDR2 FQNEAQ (reference sequence). PCR primers comprised 60 Vbeta and 13 Jbeta primers. Sequenced by immunoSEQ multiplex PCR; TCRdb stores in-frame clones only, minus some. The data show about 64,000 clones, 60% to 85% seen once. The clonotype comes from a male donor in good health and CMV-seropositive. The sample was PBMCs. The chain is built from TRBV7-9 and TRBJ1-2, with D uncertain. The CDR3 region is CASAPEAWGYTF. CDR3 in DNA: TGTGCCAGCGCCCCGGAGGCCTGGGGCTACACCTTC.